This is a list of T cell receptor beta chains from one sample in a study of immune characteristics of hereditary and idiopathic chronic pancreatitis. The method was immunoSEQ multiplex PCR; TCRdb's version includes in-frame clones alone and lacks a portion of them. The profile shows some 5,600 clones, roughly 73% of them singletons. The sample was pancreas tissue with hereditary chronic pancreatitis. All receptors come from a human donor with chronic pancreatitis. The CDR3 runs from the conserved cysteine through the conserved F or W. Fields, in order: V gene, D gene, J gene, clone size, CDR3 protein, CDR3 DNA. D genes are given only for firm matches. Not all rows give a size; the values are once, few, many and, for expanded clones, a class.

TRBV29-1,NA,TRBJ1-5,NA,CSVAWTDPNQPQHF,TGCAGCGTTGCGTGGACAGATCCTAATCAGCCCCAGCATTTT
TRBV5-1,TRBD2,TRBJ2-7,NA,CASSPRGGSYEQYF,TGCGCCAGCAGCCCTCGGGGGGGCTCCTACGAGCAGTACTTC
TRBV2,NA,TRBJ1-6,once,CASHPYGGIESPLHF,TGTGCCAGCCACCCTTACGGGGGGATCGAATCACCCCTCCACTTT
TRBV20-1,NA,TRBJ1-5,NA,CSASQGFPSNQPQHF,TGCAGTGCTAGTCAGGGCTTCCCTAGCAATCAGCCCCAGCATTTT
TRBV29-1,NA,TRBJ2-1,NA,CSVGKNSRDNEQFF,TGCAGCGTTGGTAAAAATAGTCGAGACAATGAGCAGTTCTTC
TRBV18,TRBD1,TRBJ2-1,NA,CASSGTGAGNEQFF,TGTGCCAGCTCCGGGACAGGGGCTGGCAATGAGCAGTTCTTC
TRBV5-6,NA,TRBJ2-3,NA,CASSSPSGTDTQYF,TGTGCCAGCAGCTCTCCTAGCGGCACAGATACGCAGTATTTT
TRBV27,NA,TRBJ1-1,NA,CASRIQFNTEAFF,TGTGCCAGCAGGATTCAGTTTAACACTGAAGCTTTCTTT
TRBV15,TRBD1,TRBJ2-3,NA,CATSRAVVGQGERDTQYF,TGTGCCACCAGCAGAGCGGTAGTGGGGCAGGGGGAGAGGGATACGCAGTATTTT
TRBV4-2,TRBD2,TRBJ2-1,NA,CASSQEGASGGANEQFF,TGTGCCAGCAGCCAAGAGGGGGCTAGCGGGGGGGCCAATGAGCAGTTCTTC
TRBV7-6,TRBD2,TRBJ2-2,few,CASSPLSLAGGQGTGELFF,TGTGCCAGCAGCCCCCTCTCCCTAGCGGGGGGGCAGGGCACCGGGGAGCTGTTTTTT
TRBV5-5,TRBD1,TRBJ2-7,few,CASSRYGQGDEQYF,TGTGCCAGCAGTCGTTATGGACAGGGGGACGAGCAGTACTTC
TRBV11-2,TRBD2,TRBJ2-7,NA,CASSLTSGFLSTRRYEQYF,TGTGCCAGCAGCTTGACTAGCGGTTTTTTGTCCACGCGTCGATACGAGCAGTACTTC
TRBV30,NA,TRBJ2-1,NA,CAWETSSANEQFF,TGTGCCTGGGAGACCTCTAGCGCCAATGAGCAGTTCTTC
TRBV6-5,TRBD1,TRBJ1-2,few,CASSYTQGASYGYTF,TGTGCCAGCAGTTACACACAGGGGGCCAGCTATGGCTACACCTTC
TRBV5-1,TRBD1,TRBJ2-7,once,CASSSPGQSYEQYF,TGCGCCAGCAGCTCGCCGGGACAGAGCTACGAGCAGTACTTC
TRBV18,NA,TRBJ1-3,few,CASSPASSGNTIYF,TGTGCCAGCTCACCAGCCAGCTCTGGAAACACCATATATTTT
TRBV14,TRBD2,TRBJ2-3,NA,CASRRTAGGEDTQYF,TGTGCCAGCAGAAGAACGGCGGGGGGTGAAGATACGCAGTATTTT
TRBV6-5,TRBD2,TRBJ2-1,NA,CASSYQRGHEQFF,TGTGCCAGCAGTTACCAGCGGGGCCATGAGCAGTTCTTC
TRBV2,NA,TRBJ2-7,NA,CASSFGQSTYEQYF,TGTGCCAGCAGTTTCGGACAGTCTACCTACGAGCAGTACTTC
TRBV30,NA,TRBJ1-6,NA,CAWTRQSSYNSPLHF,TGTGCCTGGACCCGACAGAGCTCCTATAATTCACCCCTCCACTTT
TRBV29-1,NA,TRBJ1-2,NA,CSVGGANYGYTF,TGCAGCGTTGGCGGGGCTAACTATGGCTACACCTTC
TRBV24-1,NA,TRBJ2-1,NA,CATRQSSYNEQFF,TGTGCCACCCGGCAGAGCTCCTACAATGAGCAGTTCTTC
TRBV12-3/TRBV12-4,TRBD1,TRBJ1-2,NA,CASRFGQGFGYTF,TGTGCCAGCAGATTCGGACAGGGCTTTGGCTACACCTTC
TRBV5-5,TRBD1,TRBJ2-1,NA,CASSLVQGNTNEQFF,TGTGCCAGCAGCTTGGTACAGGGGAATACCAATGAGCAGTTCTTC
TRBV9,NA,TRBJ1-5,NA,CASSQGRGQPQHF,TGTGCCAGCAGCCAGGGCAGGGGTCAGCCCCAGCATTTT
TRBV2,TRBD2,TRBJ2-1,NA,CASRVGRSGGGFYNEQFF,TGTGCCAGCCGTGTGGGACGGAGCGGGGGCGGTTTTTACAATGAGCAGTTCTTC
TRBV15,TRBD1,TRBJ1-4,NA,CATSRETGSTKKLFF,TGTGCCACCAGCAGGGAGACAGGGAGTACGAAAAAACTGTTTTTT
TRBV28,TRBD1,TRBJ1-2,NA,CASSGKPGQGAGGYTF,TGTGCCAGCAGTGGAAAACCGGGACAGGGGGCCGGGGGCTACACCTTC
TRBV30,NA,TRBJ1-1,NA,CAWRPPGTPNTEAFF,TGTGCCTGGAGACCCCCCGGGACACCCAACACTGAAGCTTTCTTT
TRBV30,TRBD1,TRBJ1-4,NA,CAWSPWTGNEKLFF,TGTGCCTGGAGTCCCTGGACAGGGAATGAAAAACTGTTTTTT
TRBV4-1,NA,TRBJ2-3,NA,CASSPLGGGGAVSTDTQYF,TGCGCCAGCAGCCCGCTAGGAGGAGGCGGGGCTGTTAGCACAGATACGCAGTATTTT
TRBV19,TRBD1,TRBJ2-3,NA,CASSIGQGTDTQYF,TGTGCCAGTAGTATAGGACAGGGTACAGATACGCAGTATTTT
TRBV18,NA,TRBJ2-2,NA,CASSPSRSWTGELFF,TGTGCCAGCTCACCAAGCAGGAGTTGGACCGGGGAGCTGTTTTTT
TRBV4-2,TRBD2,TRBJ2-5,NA,CASSQELAGGRYQETQYF,TGTGCCAGCAGCCAAGAACTAGCGGGGGGCCGGTACCAAGAGACCCAGTACTTC
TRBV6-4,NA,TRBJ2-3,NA,CASSDSSRGSTDTQYF,TGTGCCAGCAGTGACTCGAGTCGGGGATCCACAGATACGCAGTATTTT
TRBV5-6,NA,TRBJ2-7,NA,CASSLSGRGYEQYF,TGTGCCAGCAGCTTGAGTGGGAGGGGGTACGAGCAGTACTTC
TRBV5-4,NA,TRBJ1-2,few,CASSSSRGQNYGYTF,TGTGCCAGCAGCTCCTCCCGAGGACAGAACTATGGCTACACCTTC
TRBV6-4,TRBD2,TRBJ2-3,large,CASSTTGTSGADTQYF,TGTGCCAGCAGCACAACCGGGACTAGCGGCGCAGATACGCAGTATTTT
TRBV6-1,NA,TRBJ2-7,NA,CASSYGGTYEQYF,TGTGCCAGCAGTTATGGGGGGACCTACGAGCAGTACTTC
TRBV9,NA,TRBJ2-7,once,CASSVQGGPYEQYF,TGTGCCAGCAGCGTACAGGGAGGCCCCTACGAGCAGTACTTC
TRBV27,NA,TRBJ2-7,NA,CASSLSQHSIYEQYF,TGTGCCAGCAGTTTAAGCCAGCACTCCATATACGAGCAGTACTTC
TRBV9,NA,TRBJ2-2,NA,CASSVVVDTGELFF,TGTGCCAGCAGCGTAGTAGTCGACACCGGGGAGCTGTTTTTT
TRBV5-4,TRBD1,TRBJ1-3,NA,CASSHRGISGNTIYF,TGTGCCAGCAGCCACAGGGGAATCTCTGGAAACACCATATATTTT
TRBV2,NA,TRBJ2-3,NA,CASDASTDTQYF,TGTGCCAGCGATGCGTCCACAGATACGCAGTATTTT
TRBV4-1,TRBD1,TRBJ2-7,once,CASSQGYSGGIYEQYF,TGCGCCAGCAGCCAAGGATATTCAGGGGGCATCTACGAGCAGTACTTC
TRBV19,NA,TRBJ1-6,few,CASSTGGYNSPLHF,TGTGCCAGTAGTACCGGGGGATATAATTCACCCCTCCACTTT
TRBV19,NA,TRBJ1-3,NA,CASRMGSGNTIYF,TGTGCCAGTAGGATGGGCTCTGGAAACACCATATATTTT
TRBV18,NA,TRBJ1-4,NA,CASSQGQPRGREKLFF,TGTGCCAGCTCTCAAGGACAGCCCAGAGGCCGGGAAAAACTGTTTTTT
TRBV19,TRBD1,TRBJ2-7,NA,CASSPTGGEQYF,TGTGCCAGTAGCCCGACAGGGGGCGAGCAGTACTTC
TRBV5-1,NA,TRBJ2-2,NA,CASSLGQGSTGELFF,TGCGCCAGCAGCTTGGGGCAGGGGAGCACCGGGGAGCTGTTTTTT
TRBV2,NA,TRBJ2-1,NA,CASSELAEEQFF,TGTGCCAGCAGTGAACTGGCCGAGGAGCAGTTCTTC
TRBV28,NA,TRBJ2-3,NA,CASSSPATDTQYF,TGTGCCAGCAGTTCACCAGCCACAGATACGCAGTATTTT
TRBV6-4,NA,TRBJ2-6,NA,CASSGGSGANVLTF,TGTGCCAGCAGTGGAGGTTCTGGGGCCAACGTCCTGACTTTC
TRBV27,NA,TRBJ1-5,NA,CASRASGGSNQPQHF,TGTGCCAGCAGGGCCTCCGGGGGAAGCAATCAGCCCCAGCATTTT
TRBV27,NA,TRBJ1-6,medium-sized,CASKKISYNSPLHF,TGTGCCAGCAAAAAAATCTCCTATAATTCACCCCTCCACTTT
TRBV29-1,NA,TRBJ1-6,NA,CSVEDRGNSPLHF,TGCAGCGTTGAAGACAGGGGAAATTCACCCCTCCACTTT